This is a list of T cell receptor beta chains from one sample in a study of T cell changes during pregnancy in multiple sclerosis. Repertoires were generated with immunoSEQ multiplex PCR, while TCRdb's copy carries only in-frame clones and drops some. Seen here are roughly 43,000 clones, 90% to 95% observed once, and the top ten hold 0.5% to 0.75%. This material consisted of CD4+ T cells from peripheral blood mononuclear cells, taken in the third trimester of pregnancy. The receptors here all came from a female donor with multiple sclerosis, enrolled in a pregnancy study. Both conserved end residues are part of each CDR3. The order of the fields is J gene, V gene, D gene, clone size, CDR3 DNA, CDR3 protein. The D gene is left open where the match is weak. For some rows the clone size is stated as once, few or many, or as a class when expanded; others skip it.

TRBJ2-7 TRBV7-2 - - TGTGCCAGCAGCTATACATTCTCCGAGCAGTACTTC CASSYTFSEQYF
TRBJ1-1 TRBV18 TRBD1 - TGTGCCAGCTCACCTCAGGGGGCGCGGAACACTGAAGCTTTCTTT CASSPQGARNTEAFF
TRBJ2-3 TRBV4-1 - - TGCGCCAGCAGCCAAGACCATCACACAGATACGCAGTATTTT CASSQDHHTDTQYF
TRBJ2-1 TRBV10-3 TRBD2 - TGTGCCACCTCCGGGACTAGCTCCTACAATGAGCAGTTCTTC CATSGTSSYNEQFF
TRBJ2-3 TRBV18 - - TGTGCCAGCTCACCACTTGATAGAACAGATACGCAGTATTTT CASSPLDRTDTQYF
TRBJ2-3 TRBV2 - - TGTGCCAGCGGACAGAGCACAGATACGCAGTATTTT CASGQSTDTQYF
TRBJ2-2 TRBV9 - - TGTGCCAGCAGCGTACGGGGCACCGGGGAGCTGTTTTTT CASSVRGTGELFF
TRBJ2-7 TRBV7-2 TRBD2 - TGTGCCAGCAGCTTAATCGGGACTAGCGGGAGTATCGACGAGCAGTACTTC CASSLIGTSGSIDEQYF
TRBJ2-7 TRBV30 TRBD2 - TGTGCCTGGAGTGTTCTAGCGGGAGTTCACGAGCAGTACTTC CAWSVLAGVHEQYF
TRBJ2-5 TRBV5-1 - - TGCGCCAGCAGCTTCACGGTTACCGCTGAGACCCAGTACTTC CASSFTVTAETQYF
TRBJ1-1 TRBV18 TRBD1 few TGTGCCAGCTCCCTAAATGCAGGGGGTTATGAAGCTTTCTTT CASSLNAGGYEAFF
TRBJ2-3 TRBV10-1 TRBD2 - TGCGCCAGCAAGGTTGGACTAGCAAGAGATACGCAGTATTTT CASKVGLARDTQYF
TRBJ2-3 TRBV2 - - TGTGCCAGCCGGTTGGGGCGGGGCTGGGATACGCAGTATTTT CASRLGRGWDTQYF
TRBJ2-2 TRBV7-8 - - TGTGCCAGCACCTTCGACAGGCTGAACACCGGGGAGCTGTTTTTT CASTFDRLNTGELFF
TRBJ2-3 TRBV27 - - TGTGCCAGCAGTTCGTTCACAGATACGCAGTATTTT CASSSFTDTQYF
TRBJ2-7 TRBV7-2 - once TGTGCCAGCAGCCGACAGAGGCTAGAAGTAACCTACGAGCAGTACTTC CASSRQRLEVTYEQYF
TRBJ2-1 TRBV11-2 TRBD2 - TGTGCCAGCAGCTTAGAGGCTTCGGGGGGGGCAAAGAATGAGCAGTTCTTC CASSLEASGGAKNEQFF
TRBJ2-7 TRBV29-1 TRBD1 - TGCAGCGTTGGGGGACAGGGATTTCCCTACGAGCAGTACTTC CSVGGQGFPYEQYF
TRBJ2-7 TRBV7-8 TRBD2 - TGTGCCAGCAGCGCCCACCGACTAGCGGGGGGCCCCTCCTACGAGCAGTACTTC CASSAHRLAGGPSYEQYF
TRBJ1-1 TRBV9 TRBD1 - TGTGCCAGCAGCGTAGTGGGGACAGGCCCGAACACTGAAGCTTTCTTT CASSVVGTGPNTEAFF
TRBJ2-5 TRBV29-1 TRBD2 - TGCAGCGTTGAAGGTGTTAGCGGGAGACTCGAGCTGGAGACCCAGTACTTC CSVEGVSGRLELETQYF
TRBJ1-2 TRBV23-1 TRBD1 - TGCGCCAGCACCATAACAGGGGTGGGTAACTATGGCTACACCTTC CASTITGVGNYGYTF
TRBJ2-2 TRBV7-2 - - TGTGCCAGCAGCATGAGCTACACCGGGGAGCTGTTTTTT CASSMSYTGELFF
TRBJ1-6 TRBV7-6 - - TGTGCCAGCAGCCTAAGGGGGGGACTTTATAATTCACCCCTCCACTTT CASSLRGGLYNSPLHF
TRBJ1-2 TRBV5-4 - once TGTGCCAGCAGCGTGGTCGGGGTTGGAGGCTACACCTTC CASSVVGVGGYTF
TRBJ1-5 TRBV19 - - TGTGCCAGTAGTTCGGACAGATGGTATAGCAATCAGCCCCAGCATTTT CASSSDRWYSNQPQHF
TRBJ2-7 TRBV5-1 TRBD1 - TGCGCCAGCAGCTTAACAGGGGGTCTCCACGAGCAGTACTTC CASSLTGGLHEQYF